This TCR beta chain was recovered during a study of cytomegalovirus exposure and HLA in healthy donors (dated by TCRdb to 2015 to 2018). Regarding the complete study: In an earlier analysis of approximately 500 of the donors, 276 Gb of sequence data and 100 million or so unique TCR beta sequences from 150 million to 200 million T cells were reported. An early release that covered 500 to 800 HLA-typed donors contained approximately 320 gigabases of sequencing data and 85 million to 100 million unique TCR sequences. Among the roughly 400 genotyped donors, roughly 80% belonged to the genetic ancestry cluster associated with self-reported Caucasian donors. The study aimed to test whether cataloging public T cell receptors could reveal signatures of past pathogen exposure. Using immunosequencing, the study profiled T cell repertoires from fewer than 700 subjects and related those repertoires to cytomegalovirus serostatus. A separate validation cohort of 90 to 150 different subjects was used in addition to the approximately 700-subject first cohort. To predict cytomegalovirus infection status, the study combined high-throughput TCR immunosequencing, statistical association of individual TCRs with disease status, and machine learning. A later analysis re-examined previously published TCR beta repertoires from more than 650 donors and added high-resolution HLA genotyping to investigate patterns of TCR occurrence. In the later analysis, no new phenotypic data were used to find candidate immune exposures; instead, reliance was placed on TCR beta sequences and their occurrence across donors. An earlier analysis of several hundred of the donors applied high-throughput TCR beta sequencing to assess whether each TCR beta V gene segment acted as functional or pseudogenic. Donor age, sex, ethnicity and CMV serostatus were compiled together with the repertoire data. A later genetic analysis used genome-wide SNP genotypes for about three fifths of the 666 donors, treating that subset as a discovery cohort. All discovery cohort repertoires had been generated on a single sequencing platform. HLA typing covered class I and class II loci at four-digit resolution. The number of typed donors differed by locus: about 620-640 for A, B, C, DRB1 and DQB1; 500 to 550 for DQA1; approximately 610 for DPA1; and about 450 for DPB1. Because of strong linkage in the cohort, roughly five DR-DQ haplotypes were treated as single units for association and clustering. Among almost 400 genotyped donors of the cohort, an average of approximately 230,000 unique TCR beta nucleotide sequences were sequenced per donor, 15% to 20% of them non-productive. Beyond this particular receptor, the publication reports: Because counts were too low, 15 to 20 rarely observed V segments, including chromosome 9 orphons, were left out of the earlier analysis of several hundred of the donors. According to a later analysis, parvovirus B19, influenza, CMV and Epstein-Barr virus appeared linked to several top co-occurrence clusters. The classifier was reported to diagnose cytomegalovirus status with high specificity and sensitivity in both the original cohort and the validation cohort. The only immune exposure information available for the cohort was CMV serostatus. The study gave a list of about 160 TCR beta chains associated with cytomegalovirus. A later genetic analysis associated a missense DCLRE1C variant with V-gene and J-gene trimming of TCR beta chains, and an independent cohort replicated the association. According to a later genetic analysis, donors in an Asian-associated ancestry cluster had fewer N-insertions in productive TCRs than the approximately 650-donor mean. The 87-base-pair reads could not distinguish some IMGT-functional V segments, including TRBV6-2 and TRBV6-3, so those segments were excluded. Because HLA typing was missing for some donors at each locus, association tests included only the typed subset. A further reported finding was that TCR beta sequences accurately predicted the HLA-A and HLA-B alleles for most subjects in the first cohort. Only TCR beta chains were sequenced in this cohort, and the absence of alpha or paired-chain data limited detectable features. Compared with equally common non-associated chains, HLA-associated TCR beta chains in a later analysis were more clonally expanded and had lower generation probabilities. According to a later analysis, most CMV-associated TCR beta chains appeared to be HLA-restricted, and the HLA associations seemed to be driven largely by CMV exposure. Broadly in line with IMGT annotations, most TCR beta V segments showed up in productive rearrangements about 87% or about 30% of the time in an earlier analysis of 587 of the donors. A cluster of highly shared sequence variants was judged likely to represent a technical artifact of the sequencing pipeline. In vitro tests confirmed that a few of the cytomegalovirus-associated TCR beta chains recognize cytomegalovirus antigens. Sequencing depth was assumed to be roughly uniform across donors in the presence/absence analyses, though that assumption may not hold. Strong co-occurrence of HLA alleles, especially DR and DQ, made assigning TCR associations to individual alleles difficult. In a later analysis, TCR association rates were found to vary across HLA loci, with the most associated TCRs seen for DRB1 alleles and the fewest for HLA-C alleles. Correlated functional status among segregating V segments might be attributable to linkage disequilibrium, but an unknown experimental factor could not be ruled out. Specific HLA alleles were associated with roughly 16,000 TCR beta sequences at a false discovery rate of 0.05 in a later analysis. Most TCR sequences were observed very rarely across donors, whereas some public TCRs were present in many individuals. According to the authors, the approach could potentially be generalized to other disease states and immunological phenotypes.

As to this clone: The antigen it binds to is not known. No base quality information exists; no much larger clone differs at one position.

There are 15 amino acids in the CDR3, from cysteine to phenylalanine inclusive. Only CDR3 DNA is held: 45 bases, read in frame from base 1. Trimming leaves V shorter by 5 bases and J shorter by 2 bases, with the junction holding 9 bases beyond the gene matches. Taken from the germline V gene, the CDR1 and CDR2 loops are SGHVS and FQNEAQ. The method behind the library was the immunoSEQ multiplex PCR assay. For the multiplex PCR, a mixture combining 60 forward primers for TCR Vbeta segments and 13 reverse primers for TCR Jbeta segments was used. A multiplex PCR assay on genomic DNA amplified the CDR3 region of rearranged TCR beta genes. The Illumina HiSeq System was used to sequence the amplified TCR beta libraries as 87-base-pair reads. The study's processing was this. A later analysis counted some 80 million unique TCR beta chains across the 690 or so repertoires, and roughly 10 million of these chains were shared by at least two donors. A nearest-neighbor algorithm error-corrected the raw reads and collapsed the reads into unique sequences, merging closely related sequences to remove PCR and sequencing errors. To assign V, D and J gene segments, CDR3 sequences were aligned to IMGT reference sequences. Each retained sequence needed at least a six-nucleotide match to both a V gene segment and a J gene segment. A rearrangement was called productive if the CDR3 had no stop codons and remained in frame with V and J, and every other rearrangement was called non-productive. Following IMGT convention, CDR3 was defined as the stretch from the second conserved V-encoded cysteine to the conserved J-encoded phenylalanine. The earlier analysis of 500 to 750 of the donors excluded any sequence lacking an unambiguous match to a single V gene segment. An earlier analysis of around 600 of the donors classified V segments as functional when productive rearrangements were above 56.7% and as segregating when the standard deviation between donors was above 5%. A statistical classification framework was built for diagnosing cytomegalovirus status from the catalog of TCR beta chain sequences. A later analysis assigned V and J genes by comparing TCR nucleotide sequences with IMGT/GENE-DB human TR gene sequences. The TCRdist pipeline was used in a later analysis to assign CDR3 sequences and most-parsimonious VDJ recombination scenarios. In a later analysis, each TCR beta chain was defined by its CDR3 amino acid sequence together with its V-gene family, and reads lacking a unique V-gene family were excluded. To address suspected cross-contamination and a sequencing artifact, a later analysis removed approximately 590 highly shared, low-generation-probability nucleotide sequences. In a later analysis, a clonal expansion index for each public chain was calculated from normalized within-repertoire ranks of inferred template counts. In a later analysis, generation probabilities were computed using a VDJ recombination model fitted to out-of-frame rearrangements, and the results were checked against IGoR. In a later analysis, hypergeometric tests were used to score TCR-TCR, TCR-HLA and TCR-CMV co-occurrence, with a repertoire-size bias correction applied to TCR pairs. False discovery rates were estimated in a later analysis by permuting HLA or CMV assignments 20 times. In a later analysis, co-occurring TCRs were grouped with DBSCAN, and TCRdist sequence similarity was added when clustering was performed within HLA-allele-positive subsets. Co-occurrence clustering excluded repertoires with fewer than 30,000 or more than 120,000 public chains, plus five with anomalous nucleotide sharing. TCRdb provides this immuneACCESS table in a form limited to in-frame rearrangements. Some clones are lacking; in checked studies, under half of them reflect an unresolved V gene, and why the rest are absent is not known. D and trimming were read from the DNA, whereas the V and J calls and clone size are those reported in that table. Counted in this sample were around 200,000 clones; roughly 80% of them appeared once. The ten largest clonotypes hold roughly 0.22% of the sample.

The cohort was made up of around 720 healthy bone marrow donors. Cohort members were all nominally healthy when sampled, although unrecorded immune exposures were likely present. The donor was CMV seronegative and belonged to the group of around 350 seronegative cohort members. A peripheral blood sample was collected from each donor, and TCR beta sequencing was performed on peripheral blood mononuclear cells. The Qiagen DNeasy Blood Extraction Kit was used to extract genomic DNA from the blood cell samples. The chain uses TRBV7-8 and TRBJ2-7, with 7 bases matching TRBD1. The origin of this receptor is a girl aged 2 to 10 in good health and CMV-seronegative. Material: PBMCs. The CDR3 region: CASSLRTGGTYEQYF. The DNA is as follows: TGTGCCAGCAGCCTAAGGACAGGCGGTACCTACGAGCAGTACTTC.